This T cell receptor beta chain was captured by sequencing in a study of cytotoxic CD8 clonotypes in ibrutinib-treated CLL. Sequenced by immunoSEQ multiplex PCR; TCRdb stores in-frame clones only, minus some. The sample includes tens of thousands of clones, around half seen only once; the top ten take less than 35%. The clonotype originates from a human donor with chronic lymphocytic leukemia. Sequencing was performed on PBMCs, taken after 12 months of ibrutinib treatment.

Here the CDR3 reads CASSLADRAAASNEKLFF. The CDR3 coding sequence is TGTGCCAGCAGCCTCGCAGACAGGGCGGCGGCGAGTAATGAAAAACTGTTTTTT. The chain is built from TRBV7-8 and TRBJ1-4; 7 positions match TRBD1. The ends lost 5 bases at V and 4 bases at J; junction bases unmatched: 16. The CDR3 is 18 amino acids. Germline lookup yields CDR1 SGHVS and CDR2 FQNEAQ.